Below are 15 T cell receptor beta chains sequenced from a single sample in a study of cytomegalovirus exposure and HLA in healthy donors. PCR primers comprised 60 Vbeta and 13 Jbeta primers. TCRdb keeps only in-frame clones here, not all; method: immunoSEQ multiplex PCR. Of about 110,000 clones in the sample, more than 60% were seen once. Sequencing was carried out using PBMCs. These receptors were collected from a woman in her thirties or forties in good health and CMV-seronegative.

V gene TRBV30 combines with J gene TRBJ1-5, with D tentatively TRBD1 (6 bases). V was pared by 4 bases and J by 2 bases, with 15 bases between. Looked up from germline, CDR1 is GTSNPN and CDR2 is SVGIG (reference sequence). The CDR3 totals 15 residues. The CDR3 sequence is CAWTSRGGGNQPQHF. The CDR3 DNA reads as TGTGCCTGGACCTCAAGAGGGGGTGGCAATCAGCCCCAGCATTTT.

Details on this clone: The junction differs from germline at one of its ends, possibly a read error. The genes are TRBV7-9 and TRBJ1-2; D ambiguous. Germline lookup yields CDR1 SEHNR and CDR2 FQNEAQ (reference sequence). This CDR3 has 12 amino acids. The CDR3, as DNA: TGTTCCAGCAGCTTAGACATTTTTGGCTACACCTTC. The encoded protein is CSSSLDIFGYTF.

The rearrangement links TRBV6-6 to TRBJ2-7; D is perhaps TRBD1 (6 bases). This CDR3 region has 11 residues. Germline CDR1 MNHNY, CDR2 SVGAGI (reference sequence). The V end lost 10 bases, the J end lost 6 bases, and 13 bases lay between the germline ends. The CDR3 loop reads CATSRTVEQYF. DNA for the CDR3: TGTGCCACCTCGCGGACAGTCGAGCAGTACTTC.

The gene calls are TRBV6-1 and TRBJ2-3, with 14 nucleotides matching TRBD2. The CDR3 is 15 residues long. The germline CDR1 and CDR2 sequences are MNHNS and SASEGT. Trimming took 7 bases from V and 4 from J; bases not matched to a gene: 4. CDR3 residues: CASTRLAGGADTQYF. As DNA, the CDR3 is TGTGCCAGCACCCGACTAGCGGGAGGGGCAGATACGCAGTATTTT.

In nucleotides, the CDR3 is TGTGCCAGCAGCTCGGGGGGCAGGGGAAAACTGTTTTTT. Translation gives CASSSGGRGKLFF. The chain combines TRBV9 with TRBJ1-4, with a weak D call TRBD1 (6 bases). The CDR3 runs 13 residues. The germline V gene has CDR1 SGDLS and CDR2 YYNGEE. V lost 4 bases and J lost 10, with 14 bases in between.

V gene TRBV5-4 combines with J gene TRBJ1-2; the D gene is possibly TRBD1 (5 bases). V was clipped by 6 bases and J by 0 bases, with 24 bases between them. Germline assignment: CDR1 SGHNT and CDR2 YYREEE (reference sequence). This CDR3 contains 18 residues. The CDR3 DNA is TGTGCCAGCAAGGTCCTCGTTGGTGGGGCGCAGACTAACTATGGCTACACCTTC. Translating it yields CASKVLVGGAQTNYGYTF.

This chain uses TRBV2 with TRBJ2-3, with 7 bases aligning to TRBD2. Per the germline V gene, CDR1 is SNHLY and CDR2 is FYNNEI. Losses at the gene ends were 2 bases for V and 2 bases for J; bases not matched to a gene: 4. The CDR3 runs to 15 residues. The CDR3 DNA reads as TGTGCCAGCAGTGAACCTAGCGGATACACAGATACGCAGTATTTT. Amino acid sequence: CASSEPSGYTDTQYF. The variable domain in full, completed from reference TRBV2 and TRBJ2-3, reads EPEVTQTPSHQVTQMGQEVILRCVPISNHLYFYWYRQILGQKVEFLVSFYNNEISEKSEIFDDQFSVERPDGSNFTLKIRSTKLEDSAMYFCASSEPSGYTDTQYFGPGTRLTVL.

The chain joins TRBV9 to TRBJ1-1, with TRBD1 identical over 9 bases. The germline V gene has CDR1 SGDLS and CDR2 YYNGEE. The J segment lost 3 bases and the V segment lost 3 bases, leaving 12 bases of the junction unmatched. The CDR3 contains 17 residues. Here the CDR3 reads CASSALLGTGTDTEAFF. The DNA for the CDR3 is TGTGCCAGCAGCGCCCTCCTCGGGACAGGGACGGACACTGAAGCTTTCTTT.

This clone occurred once. The chain has TRBV29-1 and TRBJ1-4; maybe TRBD1 (6 bases). The CDR3 sequence is 14 residues long. With 3 bases removed from V and 7 bases from J, the gap between germline ends came to 15 bases. The germline V gene encodes CDR1 SQVTM and CDR2 ANQGSEA. CDR3 region: CSVDGGGLGEKLFF. DNA for the CDR3: TGCAGCGTTGACGGGGGGGGGCTAGGTGAAAAACTGTTTTTT.

The rearrangement uses TRBV14 and TRBJ2-3; TRBD2 matches 12 bases. Germline CDR1 is SGHDN and CDR2 is FVKESK. The CDR3 length is 16 residues. V shed 3 bases, J shed 5 bases, and the junction held 6 bases outside the gene matches. DNA of the CDR3: TGTGCCAGCAGCCAGGGACTAGCGGGTGCCGGAGATACGCAGTATTTT. Amino acids: CASSQGLAGAGDTQYF.

This chain joins TRBV27 and TRBJ2-7, with D unclear. CDR3 length: 13 residues. Trimming cost V 2 bases and J 4 bases, with 9 bases left between them. Germline lookup yields CDR1 MNHEY and CDR2 SMNVEV (reference sequence). The CDR3 nucleotides read TGTGCCAGCAGTTTAACCCACGGTTACGAGCAGTACTTC. It translates to CASSLTHGYEQYF.

CDR3 DNA sequence: TGTGCCAGCAGCCACGGGAGGGCCTACGAGCAGTACTTC. This codes for CASSHGRAYEQYF. The chain carries TRBV5-8 and TRBJ2-7; the match to TRBD2 covers 8 bases. The CDR3 contains 13 residues. The J segment lost 2 bases and the V segment lost 4 bases, leaving 2 bases of the junction unmatched. Germline V gene sequence: CDR1 SGHTS, CDR2 YDEGEE.

This clone has a handful of counts. The gene calls are TRBV4-1 and TRBJ2-7; D might be TRBD1 (6 bases). From germline, CDR1 is MGHRA and CDR2 YSYEKL. The CDR3 runs 14 residues. The V end was cut by 6 bases, the J end by 3 bases, with 15 bases between. The CDR3 is CASRYHRDHYEQYF. Here the CDR3 DNA reads TGCGCCAGCAGGTATCACAGGGACCACTACGAGCAGTACTTC.

This clone was seen a handful of times. The chain links TRBV27 to TRBJ2-7; 7 nucleotides match TRBD1. The CDR3 length is 13 residues. Germline V gives CDR1 MNHEY, CDR2 SMNVEV (reference sequence). After removal of 2 bases from V and 6 bases from J, the junction contained 4 bases not matched to a gene. The CDR3 DNA sequence: TGTGCCAGCAGTTTAAGACAGGGTGGCGAGCAGTACTTC. It encodes CASSLRQGGEQYF.

The rearrangement joins TRBV13 to TRBJ2-5, with TRBD2 identical over 11 bases. The J call may be wrong; the DNA end is better matched by TRBJ2-7. The CDR3 extends over 17 amino acids. Per germline, CDR1 PRHDT and CDR2 FYEKMQ (reference sequence). CDR3 DNA sequence: TGTGCCAGCAGCCCCGGGACTAGCGGCAGAAGCTCCTACGAGCAGTACTTC. Translated: CASSPGTSGRSSYEQYF.